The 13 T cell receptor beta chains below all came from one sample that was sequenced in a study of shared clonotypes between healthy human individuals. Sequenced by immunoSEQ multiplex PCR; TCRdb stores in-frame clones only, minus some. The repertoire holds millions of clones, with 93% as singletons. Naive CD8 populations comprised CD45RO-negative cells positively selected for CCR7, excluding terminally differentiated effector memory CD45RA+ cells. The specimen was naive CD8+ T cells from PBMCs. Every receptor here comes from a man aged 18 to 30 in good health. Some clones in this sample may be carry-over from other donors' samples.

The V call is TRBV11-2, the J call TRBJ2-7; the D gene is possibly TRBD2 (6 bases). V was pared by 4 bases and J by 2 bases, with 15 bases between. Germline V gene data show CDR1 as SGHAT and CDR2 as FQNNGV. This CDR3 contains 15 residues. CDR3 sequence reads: CASSSTGLAPYEQYF. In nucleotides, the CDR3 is TGTGCCAGCAGCTCGACGGGACTGGCGCCCTACGAGCAGTACTTC.

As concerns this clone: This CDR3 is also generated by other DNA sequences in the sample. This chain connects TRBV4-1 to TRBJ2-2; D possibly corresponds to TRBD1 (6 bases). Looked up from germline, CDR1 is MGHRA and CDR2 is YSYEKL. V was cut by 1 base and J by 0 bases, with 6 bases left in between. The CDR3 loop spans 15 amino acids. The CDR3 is CASSQGTANTGELFF. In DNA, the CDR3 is TGCGCCAGCAGCCAAGGGACAGCGAACACCGGGGAGCTGTTTTTT.

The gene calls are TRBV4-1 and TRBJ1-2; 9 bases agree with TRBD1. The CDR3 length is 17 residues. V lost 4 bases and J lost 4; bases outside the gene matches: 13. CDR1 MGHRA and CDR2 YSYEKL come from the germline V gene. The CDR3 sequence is CASSLSIGQGTPYGYTF. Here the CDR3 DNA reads TGCGCCAGCAGCCTCAGTATAGGACAGGGGACTCCCTATGGCTACACCTTC.

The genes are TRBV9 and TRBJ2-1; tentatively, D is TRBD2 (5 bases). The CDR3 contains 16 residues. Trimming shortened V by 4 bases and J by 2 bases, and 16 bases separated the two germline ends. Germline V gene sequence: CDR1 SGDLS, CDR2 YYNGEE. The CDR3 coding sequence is TGTGCCAGCAGCCCCCCAAAAAGCGGACCCTACAATGAGCAGTTCTTC. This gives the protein CASSPPKSGPYNEQFF.

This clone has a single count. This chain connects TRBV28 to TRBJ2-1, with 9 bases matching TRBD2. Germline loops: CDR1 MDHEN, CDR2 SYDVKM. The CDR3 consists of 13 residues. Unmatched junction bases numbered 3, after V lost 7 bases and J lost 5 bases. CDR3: CASTASGNNEQFF. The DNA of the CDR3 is TGTGCCAGCACCGCTAGCGGGAACAATGAGCAGTTCTTC.

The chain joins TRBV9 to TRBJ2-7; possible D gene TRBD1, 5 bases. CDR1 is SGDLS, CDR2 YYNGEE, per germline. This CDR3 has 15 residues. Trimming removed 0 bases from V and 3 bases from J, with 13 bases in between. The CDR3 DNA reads TGTGCCAGCAGCGTAGGCCCAGGGCGTATCTACGAGCAGTACTTC. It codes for CASSVGPGRIYEQYF.

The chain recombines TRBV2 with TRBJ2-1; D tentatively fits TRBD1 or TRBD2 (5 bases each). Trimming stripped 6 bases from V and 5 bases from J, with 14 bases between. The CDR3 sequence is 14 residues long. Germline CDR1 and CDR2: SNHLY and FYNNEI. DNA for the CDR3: TGTGCCAGCAGCCGCCGGGACCGCGACAATGAGCAGTTCTTC. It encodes CASSRRDRDNEQFF.

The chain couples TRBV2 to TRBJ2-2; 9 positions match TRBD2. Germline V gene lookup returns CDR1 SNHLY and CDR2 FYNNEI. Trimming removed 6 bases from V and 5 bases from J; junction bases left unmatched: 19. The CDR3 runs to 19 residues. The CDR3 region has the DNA TGTGCCAGCAGAACCTGGGGGGAGCGGGAGGTTGGTGGGACCGGGGAGCTGTTTTTT. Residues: CASRTWGEREVGGTGELFF. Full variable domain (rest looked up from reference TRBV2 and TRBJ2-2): EPEVTQTPSHQVTQMGQEVILRCVPISNHLYFYWYRQILGQKVEFLVSFYNNEISEKSEIFDDQFSVERPDGSNFTLKIRSTKLEDSAMYFCASRTWGEREVGGTGELFFGEGSRLTVL.

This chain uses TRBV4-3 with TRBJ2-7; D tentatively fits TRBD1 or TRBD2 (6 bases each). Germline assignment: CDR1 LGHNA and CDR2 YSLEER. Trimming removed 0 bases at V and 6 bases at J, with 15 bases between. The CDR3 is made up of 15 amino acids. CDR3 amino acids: CASSQDLGGPREQYF. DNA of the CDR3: TGCGCCAGCAGCCAAGATCTAGGGGGGCCCCGCGAGCAGTACTTC.

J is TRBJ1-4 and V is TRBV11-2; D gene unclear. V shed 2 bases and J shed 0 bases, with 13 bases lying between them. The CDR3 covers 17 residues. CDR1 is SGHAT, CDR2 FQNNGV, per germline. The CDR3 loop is CASSLYPLGATNEKLFF. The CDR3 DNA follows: TGTGCCAGCAGCTTATACCCCCTCGGGGCAACTAATGAAAAACTGTTTTTT.

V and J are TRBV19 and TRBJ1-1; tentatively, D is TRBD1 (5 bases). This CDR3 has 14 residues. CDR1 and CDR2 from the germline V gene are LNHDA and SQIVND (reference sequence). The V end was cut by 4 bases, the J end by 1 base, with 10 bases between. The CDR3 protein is CASSSRQTNTEAFF. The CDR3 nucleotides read TGTGCCAGTAGTAGTCGACAGACGAACACTGAAGCTTTCTTT.

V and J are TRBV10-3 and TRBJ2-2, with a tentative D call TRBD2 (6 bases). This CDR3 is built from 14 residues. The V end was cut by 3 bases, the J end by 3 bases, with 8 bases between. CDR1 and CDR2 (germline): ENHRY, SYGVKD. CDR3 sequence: CAISELAYTGELFF. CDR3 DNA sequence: TGTGCCATCAGTGAACTAGCTTACACCGGGGAGCTGTTTTTT.

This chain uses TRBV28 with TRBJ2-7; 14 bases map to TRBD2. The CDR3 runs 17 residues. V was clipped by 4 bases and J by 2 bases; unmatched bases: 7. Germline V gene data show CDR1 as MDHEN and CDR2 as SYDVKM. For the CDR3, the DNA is TGTGCCAGCAGTTCGGGACTAGCGGGAGTACTGGCCTACGAGCAGTACTTC. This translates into CASSSGLAGVLAYEQYF.